These 31 T cell receptor beta chains came from one sample sequenced in a study of cytomegalovirus exposure and HLA in healthy donors. The PCR had 60 Vbeta and 13 Jbeta primers. Clones were read by immunoSEQ multiplex PCR, and TCRdb kept only the in-frame ones, dropping some. The data contain some 93,000 clones, less than 9.5% of them seen just once; the ten biggest clones take up 5.1%. The sequencing input was PBMCs. These receptors were obtained from a man between 50 and 59 years old in good health and CMV-seropositive.

This rearrangement joins TRBV7-9 to TRBJ2-3, with 9 nucleotides matching TRBD2. V trimming: 0 bases; J trimming: 0 bases; junction bases outside the gene matches: 10. This CDR3 has 19 amino acids. CDR1 and CDR2 (germline): SEHNR, FQNEAQ (reference sequence). DNA of the CDR3: TGTGCCAGCAGCTTAGCTAGCGGGAGCCAGAAGACTAGCACAGATACGCAGTATTTT. This encodes CASSLASGSQKTSTDTQYF. Supplemented by reference TRBV7-9 and TRBJ2-3, the full variable domain reads DTGVSQNPRHKITKRGQNVTFRCDPISEHNRLYWYRQTLGQGPEFLTYFQNEAQLEKSRLLSDRFSAERPKGSFSTLEIQRTEQGDSAMYLCASSLASGSQKTSTDTQYFGPGTRLTVL.

The chain uses TRBV11-2 and TRBJ2-7, with TRBD2 matching 7 bases. V gave up 5 bases and J gave up 0 bases; unmatched junction bases: 10. The CDR3 spans 16 residues. Germline V CDR1 and CDR2: SGHAT, FQNNGV. CDR3 DNA sequence: TGTGCCAGCAGCGGACGCGGGGGAAGGCCCTCCTACGAGCAGTACTTC. It is translated as CASSGRGGRPSYEQYF.

In DNA form, the CDR3 reads TGTGCCAGCAGCCAATTTGAGAGGCCCTCCTACAATGAGCAGTTCTTC. It specifies CASSQFERPSYNEQFF. V is TRBV4-2 and J is TRBJ2-1, with unresolved D. CDR1 LGHNA and CDR2 YNFKEQ come from the germline V gene. This CDR3 region has 16 residues. V lost 2 bases and J lost 0, with 11 bases in between.

This rearrangement joins TRBV9 to TRBJ2-3; 9 bases match TRBD2. The junction had 6 bases not matched to a gene; V was cut back by 4 bases and J by 0 bases. Germline CDR1 SGDLS, CDR2 YYNGEE. This CDR3 region has 16 residues. This chain's CDR3 is CASSSSSGTSTDTQYF. The DNA of the CDR3 is TGTGCCAGCAGCTCCTCTAGCGGGACTAGCACAGATACGCAGTATTTT.

This rearrangement joins TRBV5-1 to TRBJ1-3; TRBD1 matches 10 bases. V shed 5 bases and J 3 bases; nucleotides not matched to a gene: 5. CDR1 and CDR2 (germline): SGHRS, YFSETQ. CDR3 length: 15 amino acids. The CDR3 DNA reads as TGCGCCAGCAGTCGGGACAGGGGAGGTGGAAACACCATATATTTT. Translating gives CASSRDRGGGNTIYF.

The CDR3 region has the DNA TGTGCCAGTAGAAGGGGCACTGAAGCTTTCTTT. It yields the protein CASRRGTEAFF. This chain links TRBV7-2 with TRBJ1-1; possibly TRBD1 for D (5 bases). This CDR3 region has 11 residues. Trimming removed 9 bases at V and 4 bases at J, with 9 bases between. The germline V gene encodes CDR1 SGHTA and CDR2 FQGNSA.

The V gene is TRBV28, the J gene TRBJ2-1, with TRBD2 as a possible D gene (6 bases). Germline V lookup: CDR1 MDHEN, CDR2 SYDVKM. CDR3 length equals 15 residues. Trimming shortened V by 4 bases and J by 4 bases, and 14 bases separated the two germline ends. The CDR3 DNA sequence: TGTGCCAGCAGTTCCTCCGGGACTGGTTACAATGAGCAGTTCTTC. This gives the protein CASSSSGTGYNEQFF. Full variable domain (missing parts from reference TRBV28 and TRBJ2-1): DVKVTQSSRYLVKRTGEKVFLECVQDMDHENMFWYRQDPGLGLRLIYFSYDVKMKEKGDIPEGYSVSREKKERFSLILESASTNQTSMYLCASSSSGTGYNEQFFGPGTRLTVL.

The chain combines TRBV10-3 with TRBJ1-1, with TRBD1 matching over 7 bases. From germline, CDR1 is ENHRY and CDR2 SYGVKD. With 11 bases clipped from V and 3 bases from J, the junction kept 9 bases outside the gene matches. There are 13 residues in the CDR3. DNA of the CDR3: TGTGCCTCCGGGGGGGACAGATACACTGAAGCTTTCTTT. Translation: CASGGDRYTEAFF.

The chain employs TRBV30 and TRBJ2-1; perhaps TRBD1 as D (6 bases). The V end lost 3 bases, the J end lost 4 bases, and 10 bases lay between the germline ends. From germline, CDR1 is GTSNPN and CDR2 SVGIG (reference sequence). The CDR3 totals 13 residues. In DNA form, the CDR3 reads TGTGCCTGGAGCCTGGACAGTTACAATGAGCAGTTCTTC. Its protein is CAWSLDSYNEQFF.

The chain employs TRBV5-1 and TRBJ2-5; D might be TRBD2 (5 bases). The CDR3 has 16 residues. Germline V CDR1 and CDR2: SGHRS, YFSETQ. The ends were cut back, 0 bases at V and 5 bases at J, with 17 bases in the middle. The CDR3 is CASSLGLAQDFETQYF. The DNA for the CDR3 is TGCGCCAGCAGCTTGGGTCTAGCACAAGATTTCGAGACCCAGTACTTC.

Of note for this clone: In the same sample, other DNA sequences code for this CDR3. This chain links TRBV11-2 with TRBJ2-5; 7 positions agree with TRBD2. The CDR3 has 15 amino acids. The V gene's germline CDR1 is SGHAT and CDR2 FQNNGV. Trimming took 6 bases from V and 5 from J; bases not matched to a gene: 12. The CDR3 loop is CASSSSGTTYETQYF. In nucleotides, the CDR3 is TGTGCCAGCAGTTCCTCAGGGACTACGTATGAGACCCAGTACTTC.

The chain has TRBV18 and TRBJ2-7; weak D call: TRBD2 (5 bases). V dropped 2 bases and J dropped 6 bases, with 11 bases sitting between them. This CDR3 has 13 residues. Germline values: CDR1 KGHSH, CDR2 LQKENI. The CDR3 DNA reads TGTGCCAGCTCACCAATGGAGGTATCCGAGCAGTACTTC. Its translation: CASSPMEVSEQYF.

This sequence joins TRBV5-1 and TRBJ2-5, with 7 bases lining up with TRBD2. Germline V CDR1 and CDR2: SGHRS, YFSETQ. This CDR3 has 17 residues. The J segment lost 4 bases and the V segment lost 0 bases, leaving 12 bases of the junction unmatched. This CDR3 is CASSLGRGAGERETQYF. CDR3 DNA: TGCGCCAGCAGCTTGGGGCGAGGGGCGGGAGAACGAGAGACCCAGTACTTC. Using reference TRBV5-1 and TRBJ2-5 for the parts outside the CDR3, the full variable domain is KAGVTQTPRYLIKTRGQQVTLSCSPISGHRSVSWYQQTPGQGLQFLFEYFSETQRNKGNFPGRFSGRQFSNSRSEMNVSTLELGDSALYLCASSLGRGAGERETQYFGPGTRLLVL.

The chain is built from TRBV6-5 and TRBJ1-2, with 10 bases fitting TRBD1. Trimming took 5 bases from V and 4 from J; bases not matched to a gene: 4. Germline loops: CDR1 MNHEY, CDR2 SVGAGI. The CDR3 is 14 amino acids. The CDR3 is CASSDRGRLYGYTF. CDR3 bases: TGTGCCAGCAGTGACAGGGGGCGCCTCTATGGCTACACCTTC.

J is TRBJ2-5 and V is TRBV18; weak D call: TRBD2 (5 bases). Trimming stripped 3 bases from V and 3 bases from J, with 11 bases between. There are 14 residues in the CDR3. Per the germline V gene, CDR1 is KGHSH and CDR2 is LQKENI. The CDR3 here is CASSPPEVEETQYF. DNA for the CDR3: TGTGCCAGCTCACCGCCGGAGGTGGAAGAGACCCAGTACTTC.

This clone was seen a few times. The chain uses TRBV2 and TRBJ2-7; D is perhaps TRBD1 (5 bases). Trimming took off 7 bases at V and 2 bases at J, with 12 bases between the two ends. From germline, CDR1 is SNHLY and CDR2 FYNNEI. The CDR3 spans 13 residues. The CDR3 here is CASKTGTTYEQYF. CDR3 bases: TGTGCCAGCAAAACAGGAACGACCTACGAGCAGTACTTC.

This chain uses TRBV7-2 with TRBJ1-2; TRBD1 matches at 7 bases. Germline V CDR1 and CDR2: SGHTA, FQGNSA. The CDR3 contains 15 residues. Trimming cost V 6 bases and J 2 bases; bases outside gene matches: 9. For the CDR3, the DNA is TGTGCCAGCAGGGGACAGCCTATGGAAAACTATGGCTACACCTTC. Amino acid sequence: CASRGQPMENYGYTF.

The V gene is TRBV30, the J gene TRBJ2-4; TRBD1 is a possible D gene (6 bases). V gave up 6 bases and J gave up 0 bases, with 15 bases separating them. CDR3 length: 15 residues. CDR1 and CDR2 from the germline V gene are GTSNPN and SVGIG (reference sequence). DNA for the CDR3: TGTGCCTGTATAGACAGGAATCTAGCCAAAAACATTCAGTACTTC. Its protein is CACIDRNLAKNIQYF. Using reference TRBV30 and TRBJ2-4 for the parts outside the CDR3, the full variable domain is SQTIHQWPATLVQPVGSPLSLECTVEGTSNPNLYWYRQAAGRGLQLLFYSVGIGQISSEVPQNLSASRPQDRQFILSSKKLLLSDSGFYLCACIDRNLAKNIQYFGAGTRLSVL.

J is TRBJ2-1 and V is TRBV14; D remains unclear. The V end lost 4 bases, the J end lost 9 bases, and 10 bases lay between the germline ends. This CDR3 has 12 amino acids. Germline CDR1 SGHDN, CDR2 FVKESK. The DNA of the CDR3 is TGTGCCAGCAGCCGCTCAAGAGTTGAGCAGTTCTTC. It yields the protein CASSRSRVEQFF. The entire variable domain, with the rest obtained from reference TRBV14 and TRBJ2-1, is as follows: EAGVTQFPSHSVIEKGQTVTLRCDPISGHDNLYWYRRVMGKEIKFLLHFVKESKQDESGMPNNRFLAERTGGTYSTLKVQPAELEDSGVYFCASSRSRVEQFFGPGTRLTVL.

The chain couples TRBV6-4 to TRBJ2-3; a possible D gene is TRBD2 (6 bases). The CDR3 spans 15 residues. Between the trimmed V and J ends, which lost 5 bases and 1 base, there was a span of 13 bases. The germline gives CDR1 MRHNA, CDR2 SNTAGT. The CDR3 region has the DNA TGTGCCAGCAGTCAAGGCGGGATCGGCACAGATACGCAGTATTTT. As protein: CASSQGGIGTDTQYF.

The sample holds a few counts of this clone. This chain links TRBV28 with TRBJ1-5; TRBD1 aligns across 9 bases. The germline V gene encodes CDR1 MDHEN and CDR2 SYDVKM. V shed 6 bases, J shed 10 bases, and the junction held 13 bases outside the gene matches. This CDR3 region has 15 residues. The CDR3: CASSISGTGSGPQHF. CDR3 nucleotide sequence: TGTGCCAGCAGCATCTCCGGGACAGGGTCTGGCCCCCAGCATTTT.

This clone was seen a handful of times. The genes are TRBV27 and TRBJ2-7, with 7 bases fitting TRBD1. Germline CDR1 MNHEY, CDR2 SMNVEV (reference sequence). The CDR3 runs to 14 residues. Trimming at V came to 3 bases and at J to 3 bases, leaving 5 bases not matched to a gene. The CDR3 DNA reads TGTGCCAGCAGTTTCACAGGGGCGTTCTACGAGCAGTACTTC. The encoded protein is CASSFTGAFYEQYF.

A few counts support this clone. The chain employs TRBV6-5 and TRBJ1-2; D not resolved. From germline, CDR1 is MNHEY and CDR2 SVGAGI. Trimming stripped 4 bases from V and 3 bases from J, with 12 bases between. This CDR3 spans 14 amino acids. This chain's CDR3 is CASSSQNIYYGYTF. The CDR3 DNA reads as TGTGCCAGCAGTTCACAGAATATCTACTATGGCTACACCTTC.

The chain carries TRBV14 and TRBJ2-2; TRBD2 aligns across 10 bases. The V gene's germline CDR1 is SGHDN and CDR2 FVKESK. With V trimmed by 1 base and J by 4 bases, 6 bases remained unmatched. The CDR3 has 17 amino acids. The CDR3 loop reads CASSQGTSGMATGELFF. As DNA, the CDR3 is TGTGCCAGCAGCCAAGGGACTAGCGGAATGGCCACCGGGGAGCTGTTTTTT.

V usage is TRBV21-1 and J usage is TRBJ2-3; TRBD2, the table's D call, was not compared with the DNA. TRBV21-1 is designated a pseudogene. CDR3 size: 17 residues. The CDR3 sequence: CASSKVRRSPSTDTQYF. The CDR3 DNA sequence: TGTGCCAGCAGCAAAGTAAGGAGGTCCCCTAGCACAGATACGCAGTATTTT.

The chain uses TRBV2 and TRBJ1-4; maybe TRBD1 (6 bases). Trimming stripped 5 bases from V and 7 bases from J, with 14 bases between. This CDR3 spans 14 amino acids. Germline-derived CDR1 and CDR2 are SNHLY and FYNNEI. The CDR3 loop reads CASSHRDSGEKLFF. In DNA form, the CDR3 reads TGTGCCAGCAGTCACAGGGATTCGGGTGAAAAACTGTTTTTT.

This clone was recorded a few times. Distinct nucleotide sequences in the sample also encode this CDR3. The chain has TRBV5-1 and TRBJ1-1, with TRBD1 identical over 8 bases. The CDR3 has 16 amino acids. In germline, CDR1 is SGHRS, CDR2 YFSETQ. Germline trimming cut 0 bases from V and 1 base from J; bases unmatched to any gene: 5. The DNA of the CDR3 is TGCGCCAGCAGCTTGGCGACAGGGGCAGGGAACACTGAAGCTTTCTTT. Amino acid sequence: CASSLATGAGNTEAFF.

The rearrangement joins TRBV4-1 to TRBJ2-3; 9 bases fit TRBD2. The germline V gene encodes CDR1 MGHRA and CDR2 YSYEKL. The V gene end was trimmed by 1 base and the J gene end by 5 bases; junction bases not matched to a gene: 10. The CDR3 covers 17 residues. The CDR3 sequence is CASSQGSLAGGVDTQYF. The CDR3 DNA reads as TGCGCCAGCAGCCAAGGGTCACTGGCGGGGGGGGTAGATACGCAGTATTTT.

This clone was seen a handful of times. The V call is TRBV11-2, the J call TRBJ2-7; perhaps TRBD1 as D (6 bases). Germline assignment: CDR1 SGHAT and CDR2 FQNNGV. This CDR3 contains 14 residues. Trimming shortened V by 2 bases and J by 3 bases, and 11 bases separated the two germline ends. CDR3 in amino acids: CASSLQGKSYEQYF. CDR3 nucleotides: TGTGCCAGCAGCTTACAGGGGAAAAGCTACGAGCAGTACTTC.

V and J are TRBV28 and TRBJ2-3; D is perhaps TRBD1 (6 bases). The CDR3 is 15 residues long. Trimming removed 5 bases at V and 2 bases at J, with 14 bases between. CDR1 and CDR2 from the germline V gene are MDHEN and SYDVKM. The CDR3 loop is CASSQQGYLTDTQYF. CDR3 nucleotides: TGTGCCAGCAGTCAGCAGGGGTACCTCACAGATACGCAGTATTTT.

The gene calls are TRBV10-3 and TRBJ1-1; no clear D gene. V shed 0 bases and J shed 4 bases, with 9 bases lying between them. CDR1 is ENHRY, CDR2 SYGVKD, per germline. The CDR3 runs 14 residues. The CDR3 region is CAISESREGTEAFF. CDR3 bases: TGTGCCATCAGTGAGTCTCGGGAAGGCACTGAAGCTTTCTTT.